This T cell receptor (beta chain) was identified during a study of cytomegalovirus exposure and HLA in healthy donors (dated by TCRdb to the late 2010s). For context, the study as a whole: According to an earlier analysis of several hundred of the donors, 150 million to 200 million T cells yielded 100 million or so unique TCR beta sequences and about 280 Gb of sequence data. To study patterns of TCR occurrence, a later analysis re-analyzed previously published TCR beta repertoires from 550 to 800 donors and added high-resolution HLA genotyping. Typing coverage differed by locus: A, B, C, DRB1 and DQB1 were typed in about 620-640 donors, DQA1 in roughly 510, DPA1 in 600 to 610, and DPB1 in about 450. The study combined high-throughput TCR immunosequencing, statistical association of individual TCRs with disease status, and machine learning to predict cytomegalovirus infection status. Among over 350 genotyped donors of the cohort, an average of about 240,000 unique TCR beta nucleotide sequences were sequenced per donor, about a sixth of them non-productive. Along with the roughly 610-subject first cohort, a separate validation cohort of 120 different subjects was used. Every repertoire in the discovery cohort had been generated on one and the same sequencing platform. Class I and class II HLA loci were covered by the typing at four-digit resolution. In a later genetic analysis, genome-wide SNP genotypes for about three fifths of the roughly 670 donors were used, and that subset was treated as a discovery cohort. An earlier analysis of about 600 of the donors used high-throughput TCR beta sequencing to judge whether each TCR beta V gene segment behaved as functional or pseudogenic. An early release that covered several hundred HLA-typed donors contained 300 to 350 gigabases of sequencing data and 85 million to 100 million unique TCR sequences. The aim of the study was to test whether cataloging public T cell receptors could identify signatures of past pathogen exposure. Among the roughly 400 genotyped donors, about 83% belonged to the genetic ancestry cluster associated with self-reported Caucasian donors. Using immunosequencing, the study profiled T cell repertoires from 500 to 800 subjects and related those repertoires to cytomegalovirus serostatus. Rather than drawing on any new phenotypic data, the later analysis identified candidate immune exposures from TCR beta sequences and the way those sequences occurred across donors. A handful of DR-DQ haplotypes were treated as single units for association and clustering because of strong linkage in the cohort. Donor age, sex, ethnicity and CMV serostatus were compiled alongside the repertoire data.

Overall results and qualifications from the work: Roughly uniform sequencing depth across donors was assumed in presence/absence analyses, although this assumption may not hold. It was suggested by the authors that the approach could potentially be generalized to other disease states and immunological phenotypes. In a later analysis, HLA-associated TCR beta chains showed more clonal expansion and lower generation probabilities than non-associated chains that were equally common. Three of the identified cytomegalovirus-associated TCR beta chains were confirmed in vitro to be specific for cytomegalovirus antigens. In a later analysis, most CMV-associated TCR beta chains were found to appear HLA-restricted, with HLA associations seemingly driven largely by CMV exposure. In the study, around 150 TCR beta chains were listed as associated with cytomegalovirus. A later analysis reported that several top co-occurrence clusters appeared linked to parvovirus B19, influenza, CMV and Epstein-Barr virus. The cohort was sequenced for TCR beta chains only, and without alpha or paired-chain data the features that could be detected were limited. Because the 87-base-pair reads could not distinguish some IMGT-functional V segments, including TRBV6-2 and TRBV6-3, those segments were excluded. The classifier was reported to diagnose cytomegalovirus status with high specificity and sensitivity in both the original cohort and the validation cohort. A further reported finding was that TCR beta sequences accurately predicted the HLA-A and HLA-B alleles for most subjects in the first cohort. An earlier analysis of approximately 540 of the donors showed that most TCR beta V segments appeared in productive rearrangements either about 87% or about 30% of the time, which broadly matched IMGT annotations. Because HLA typing was unavailable for some donors at each locus, only the typed subset was used in association tests. A cluster of highly shared sequence variants was judged likely to represent a technical artifact of the sequencing pipeline. When HLA alleles, especially DR and DQ, strongly co-occurred, attributing TCR associations to individual alleles was difficult. Linkage disequilibrium might explain the correlated functional status among segregating V segments, but an unknown experimental factor could not be excluded. Most TCR sequences were seen in very few donors, while some public TCRs were found in many individuals. For the cohort, immune exposure information was limited to CMV serostatus. In a later analysis, about 16,000 TCR beta sequences were associated with specific HLA alleles at a false discovery rate of 0.05. A later analysis found that TCR association rates varied across HLA loci, with DRB1 alleles showing the most associated TCRs and HLA-C alleles the fewest. Compared with the approximately 720-donor mean, donors in an Asian-associated ancestry cluster had fewer N-insertions in productive TCRs, according to a later genetic analysis. V-gene and J-gene trimming of TCR beta chains was associated with a missense DCLRE1C variant in a later genetic analysis, and the association was replicated in an independent cohort. The earlier analysis of some 560 of the donors excluded over 15 rarely observed V segments, including chromosome 9 orphons, because counts were too low.

The cohort comprised some 730 healthy bone marrow donors. At the time of sampling, all cohort members were nominally healthy, though unrecorded immune exposures were likely present. CMV serostatus was recorded as positive for some 300 and negative for 352 of the 666 cohort members, whereas no CMV serostatus was recorded for the donor in question. A peripheral blood sample was provided by each donor, and peripheral blood mononuclear cells were used for TCR beta sequencing. Genomic DNA extraction from the blood cell samples was performed with the Qiagen DNeasy Blood Extraction Kit. Note on this clone: Its recognized antigen is unknown. Nothing much larger sits one base from this clone, and base qualities are not available.

The method was the immunoSEQ multiplex PCR assay. A mixture of 60 forward primers for TCR Vbeta segments and 13 reverse primers for TCR Jbeta segments was used in the multiplex PCR. A multiplex PCR assay on genomic DNA amplified the CDR3 region of rearranged TCR beta genes. On the Illumina HiSeq System, the amplified TCR beta libraries were sequenced as 87-base-pair reads. The original pipeline was this. Across the 600 to 700 repertoires, a later analysis counted 80 million or so unique TCR beta chains, 9 million to 14 million of which were shared by at least two donors. A nearest-neighbor algorithm error-corrected the raw reads and collapsed the reads into unique sequences, merging closely related sequences to remove PCR and sequencing errors. To assign V, D and J gene segments, CDR3 sequences were aligned to IMGT reference sequences. For a sequence to be retained, a match of at least six nucleotides to both a V gene segment and a J gene segment was required. Rearrangements were called productive when the CDR3 lacked stop codons and stayed in frame with V and J; all others were non-productive. CDR3 was defined according to IMGT convention as the region running from the second conserved V-encoded cysteine to the conserved J-encoded phenylalanine. The earlier analysis of 450 to 750 of the donors excluded any sequence lacking an unambiguous match to a single V gene segment. An earlier analysis of several hundred of the donors called V segments functional above 56.7% productive rearrangements and segregating when the between-donor standard deviation exceeded 5%. To diagnose cytomegalovirus status from the catalog of TCR beta chain sequences, a statistical classification framework was built. In a later analysis, V and J genes were assigned by comparing TCR nucleotide sequences against IMGT/GENE-DB human TR gene sequences. A later analysis assigned CDR3 sequences and most-parsimonious VDJ recombination scenarios with the TCRdist pipeline. In a later analysis, each TCR beta chain was defined by its CDR3 amino acid sequence together with its V-gene family, and reads without a unique V-gene family were excluded. In a later analysis, fewer than 600 highly shared, low-generation-probability nucleotide sequences were removed to address suspected cross-contamination and a sequencing artifact. A later analysis calculated a clonal expansion index for each public chain from normalized within-repertoire ranks of inferred template counts. A later analysis computed generation probabilities with a VDJ recombination model fitted to out-of-frame rearrangements, and checked the results against IGoR. In a later analysis, TCR-TCR, TCR-HLA and TCR-CMV co-occurrence was scored with hypergeometric tests, and a repertoire-size bias correction was applied to TCR pairs. False discovery rates were estimated in a later analysis by permuting HLA or CMV assignments 20 times. In a later analysis, co-occurring TCRs were grouped using DBSCAN, with TCRdist sequence similarity added in when clustering inside HLA-allele-positive subsets. Repertoires with fewer than 30,000 or more than 120,000 public chains were left out of co-occurrence clustering, as were about 5 repertoires with anomalous nucleotide sharing. The clones in this table, taken by TCRdb from immuneACCESS, are in-frame only. Not every clone is retained; where verified, under half of the shortfall comes from an unresolved V gene, and the cause of the rest is unknown. V and J calls plus clone size are reproduced from that table; the DNA served to infer D and trimming. The sample includes around 150,000 clones, with roughly two thirds observed a single time. In total, the top ten clones hold over 13% of the sample.

The junction shows trimming of 2 bases on V and 1 base on J, plus 5 bases between the germline ends. Taken from the germline V gene, the CDR1 and CDR2 loops are SGHTA and FQGTGA. Taken from cysteine to phenylalanine, the CDR3 has 13 residues. Only the CDR3 portion is preserved as DNA: 39 bases, with reading frame beginning at the first base. This TCR derives from a human donor in good health. Sample: PBMCs. The chain is made from TRBV7-3 and TRBJ1-1, with no reliable assignment of the D segment. This receptor carries the CDR3 CASSLEENTEAFF. In nucleotides, the sequence is TGTGCCAGCAGCTTAGAGGAGAACACTGAAGCTTTCTTT.